Shown below are 20 T cell receptor beta chains from a single sample sequenced in a study of human T cells and chemical hapten exposure. Time point described: patch test 1, 2 weeks after DPC sensitization. Treatment in this sample: therapeutic diphenylcyclopropenone sensitization with weekly scalp DPC. TCRdb reprocessed the RACE reads via MiXCR and lists one record per CDR3 protein. The table records under 200,000 distinct CDR3 sequences, roughly 15% of them present only once. The input for sequencing was whole blood, taken in connection with sensitization to the hapten diphenylcyclopropenone (DPC). The receptor set was obtained from a woman younger than 45 with alopecia areata. Some clones in this sample may be carry-over from other donors' samples.

There are many counts of this clonotype. This chain links TRBV20-1 with TRBJ2-7, with D perhaps being TRBD1 or TRBD2 (5 bases each). Trimming stripped 0 bases from V and 5 bases from J, with 17 bases between. Germline V gives CDR1 DFQATT, CDR2 SNEGSKA (reference sequence). This CDR3 comprises 15 residues. The CDR3 here is CSARDGAHQRDEQYF. The CDR3 DNA sequence: TGCAGTGCTAGAGACGGGGCCCATCAAAGGGACGAGCAGTACTTC.

This clonotype has more than one count but fewer than ten. This rearrangement joins TRBV7-9 to TRBJ2-3, with D perhaps TRBD2 (6 bases). The V end lost 5 bases, the J end lost 0 bases, and 15 bases lay between the germline ends. The CDR3 runs to 16 residues. Germline CDR1 and CDR2: SEHNR and FQNEAQ (reference sequence). For the CDR3, the DNA is TGTGCCAGCAGCCCATCGGGGGTGGGGAGCACAGATACGCAGTATTTT. Translated, it gives CASSPSGVGSTDTQYF.

The gene calls are TRBV28 and TRBJ2-7; the D is unclear. The CDR3 consists of 11 residues. The germline V and J ends were trimmed by 8 bases and 3 bases, with 8 bases remaining between them. The germline V gene encodes CDR1 MDHEN and CDR2 SYDVKM. The CDR3, as DNA: TGTGCCAGCGGGTCCCACTACGAGCAGTACTTC. This encodes CASGSHYEQYF. Variable domain in full (rest from reference TRBV28 and TRBJ2-7): DVKVTQSSRYLVKRTGEKVFLECVQDMDHENMFWYRQDPGLGLRLIYFSYDVKMKEKGDIPEGYSVSREKKERFSLILESASTNQTSMYLCASGSHYEQYFGPGTRLTVT.

This clonotype was seen repeatedly, ten times or more. This chain connects TRBV20-1 to TRBJ2-1, with D maybe TRBD2 (6 bases). The CDR3 has 15 amino acids. Germline CDR1 and CDR2: DFQATT and SNEGSKA (reference sequence). V lost 6 bases to trimming and J lost 0 bases, with 15 bases between them. The CDR3 nucleotides are TGCAGTGCCTGGGGGACGGGAGACTCCTACAATGAGCAGTTCTTC. Its protein product is CSAWGTGDSYNEQFF.

The genes are TRBV28 and TRBJ1-5, with 8 positions matching TRBD1. Unmatched junction bases numbered 7, after V lost 9 bases and J lost 3 bases. CDR3 length: 14 residues. Looked up from germline, CDR1 is MDHEN and CDR2 is SYDVKM. In DNA form, the CDR3 reads TGTGCCAGTATACAGGGGGGTTCCAATCAGCCCCAGCATTTT. Translation: CASIQGGSNQPQHF.

This clonotype was counted many times. The J gene is TRBJ2-1, the V gene TRBV29-1; 13 bases map to TRBD2. The ends lost 1 base at V and 10 bases at J; junction bases unmatched: 1. This CDR3 is 13 amino acids long. Germline V gene data show CDR1 as SQVTM and CDR2 as ANQGSEA. The DNA for the CDR3 is TGCAGCGTTGAAGGACTAGCGGGAGGCGAGCAGTTCTTC. It translates to CSVEGLAGGEQFF.

This clonotype came up a few times. This sequence joins TRBV29-1 and TRBJ1-2, with D unclear. The germline V gene encodes CDR1 SQVTM and CDR2 ANQGSEA. V shed 8 bases and J shed 6 bases, with 10 bases lying between them. This CDR3 region has 10 residues. The CDR3 protein is CSTYLDGYTF. Written as DNA, the CDR3 is TGCAGCACCTACTTGGATGGCTACACCTTC.

This clonotype appeared a few times. The rearrangement uses TRBV2 and TRBJ2-5, with TRBD1 matching over 9 bases. The J segment lost 2 bases and the V segment lost 10 bases, leaving 17 bases of the junction unmatched. This CDR3 region has 17 residues. Germline V gives CDR1 SNHLY, CDR2 FYNNEI. The chain's CDR3 is CATPGQGLLVGQETQYF. For the CDR3, the DNA is TGTGCCACCCCGGGACAGGGCCTTTTAGTGGGACAAGAGACCCAGTACTTC.

This clonotype showed up just a few times. The V gene is TRBV27, the J gene TRBJ1-5; 11 bases map to TRBD1. The CDR3 is 18 amino acids. Germline CDR1 MNHEY, CDR2 SMNVEV (reference sequence). V shed 6 bases and J 2 bases; nucleotides not matched to a gene: 12. The CDR3 DNA is TGTGCCAGCAGCTCCGGGACAGGGGGGTGGCATCGCAATCAGCCCCAGCATTTT. It encodes CASSSGTGGWHRNQPQHF.

The chain recombines TRBV6-5 with TRBJ1-6, with D possibly matching TRBD1 (5 bases). Deletions cut 5 bases from V and 8 bases from J, with 13 bases between. The germline gives CDR1 MNHEY, CDR2 SVGAGI. The CDR3 length is 14 residues. The CDR3 sequence: CASSNRDGYSPLHF. The CDR3 nucleotides are TGTGCCAGCAGTAACCGGGACGGTTATTCACCCCTCCACTTT.

The genes are TRBV12-3 or TRBV12-4 and TRBJ1-1; the D is unclear. V lost 6 bases, J lost 11 bases, and 16 bases lay in between. The CDR3 has 12 residues. CDR3 loop: CASSLLLLGAFF. The CDR3 DNA is TGTGCCAGCAGCCTCCTGCTCCTGGGGGCTTTCTTT.

This clonotype has a count of ten or more. The gene calls are TRBV29-1 and TRBJ2-7; D possibly corresponds to TRBD2 (6 bases). The V end lost 7 bases, the J end lost 5 bases, and 18 bases lay between the germline ends. Germline V gene data show CDR1 as SQVTM and CDR2 as ANQGSEA. This CDR3 contains 13 residues. The CDR3 sequence: CSAFDPRGNEQYF. For the CDR3, the DNA is TGCAGCGCTTTCGACCCGCGGGGAAACGAGCAGTACTTC.

This clonotype has just a few counts. This chain uses TRBV7-2 with TRBJ2-2; 10 bases are shared with TRBD1. Germline V gene sequence: CDR1 SGHTA, CDR2 FQGNSA. Unmatched junction bases numbered 5, after V lost 5 bases and J lost 5 bases. The CDR3 is made up of 15 amino acids. CDR3 coding DNA: TGTGCCAGCAGCCCCACGGGACAGGGGACCGGGGAGCTGTTTTTT. It specifies CASSPTGQGTGELFF.

The chain joins TRBV18 to TRBJ2-1; 7 bases agree with TRBD2. CDR1 is KGHSH and CDR2 is LQKENI in the germline V gene. The J segment lost 9 bases and the V segment lost 2 bases, leaving 10 bases of the junction unmatched. The CDR3 consists of 15 residues. The CDR3 reads CASSPKGTTTGEQFF. The CDR3 DNA reads as TGTGCCAGCTCACCAAAAGGGACTACTACAGGTGAGCAGTTCTTC.

The rearrangement uses TRBV7-9 and TRBJ2-1; D is unclear. Germline-derived CDR1 and CDR2 are SEHNR and FQNEAQ (reference sequence). The V end was cut by 1 base, the J end by 9 bases, with 7 bases between. The CDR3 length is 12 residues. As DNA, the CDR3 is TGTGCCAGCAGCTTAGGGGTGCCTGAGCAGTTCTTC. It is translated as CASSLGVPEQFF. The full variable domain, with the rest looked up from reference TRBV7-9 and TRBJ2-1, is DTGVSQNPRHKITKRGQNVTFRCDPISEHNRLYWYRQTLGQGPEFLTYFQNEAQLEKSRLLSDRFSAERPKGSFSTLEIQRTEQGDSAMYLCASSLGVPEQFFGPGTRLTVL.

This clonotype came up a few times. The V gene is TRBV29-1, the J gene TRBJ2-1, with D unresolved. Germline assignment: CDR1 SQVTM and CDR2 ANQGSEA. Trimming took off 6 bases at V and 4 bases at J, with 19 bases between the two ends. The CDR3 runs 15 residues. CDR3 coding DNA: TGCAGCGTCCCGGTTCAGCTCGTAAGGTACAATGAGCAGTTCTTC. It is translated as CSVPVQLVRYNEQFF.

This clonotype occurred a few times. This chain uses TRBV20-1 with TRBJ2-4; D unresolved. Germline V gene sequence: CDR1 DFQATT, CDR2 SNEGSKA (reference sequence). The length of the CDR3 is 15 residues. V was trimmed by 2 bases and J by 1 base, leaving 12 bases between them. The CDR3 coding sequence is TGCAGTGCTAGACCACCCCAGGCGGCCAAAAACATTCAGTACTTC. This gives the protein CSARPPQAAKNIQYF.

A few counts support this clonotype. The chain employs TRBV6-2 or TRBV6-3 and TRBJ1-6, with D possibly TRBD1 on 5 matching bases. V was cut by 2 bases and J by 8 bases, with 7 bases left in between. Germline V gene sequence: CDR1 MNHEY, CDR2 SVGEGT. This CDR3 contains 13 residues. CDR3 bases: TGTGCCAGCAGTTACGACAGAGATTCACCCCTCCACTTT. As protein: CASSYDRDSPLHF.

The chain recombines TRBV5-4 with TRBJ2-5; D remains ambiguous. Germline V gene lookup returns CDR1 SGHNT and CDR2 YYREEE (reference sequence). The V end was cut by 0 bases, the J end by 5 bases, with 8 bases between. CDR3 length: 13 residues. The CDR3 sequence is CASSLALGETQYF. DNA for the CDR3: TGTGCCAGCAGCTTGGCCCTGGGCGAGACCCAGTACTTC.

V and J are TRBV28 and TRBJ2-2; D remains ambiguous. This CDR3 is built from 12 residues. Trimming removed 2 bases from V and 6 bases from J, with 4 bases in between. From germline, CDR1 is MDHEN and CDR2 SYDVKM. CDR3 in DNA: TGTGCCAGCAGTTTAAGGGCCGGGGAGCTGTTTTTT. Protein product: CASSLRAGELFF. Looking up the rest from reference TRBV28 and TRBJ2-2 gives the full variable domain: DVKVTQSSRYLVKRTGEKVFLECVQDMDHENMFWYRQDPGLGLRLIYFSYDVKMKEKGDIPEGYSVSREKKERFSLILESASTNQTSMYLCASSLRAGELFFGEGSRLTVL.